The entry below gives a single T cell receptor (beta chain) sequence along with its context. This record comes from a study of blood T cell repertoires in COVID-19. On the study more broadly: The United States, Italy and Spain provided the acute and convalescent COVID-19 samples. In each case, the material was cDNA or gDNA derived from T cells, B-cell-depleted T cells, or PBMCs.

Measured with immunoSEQ multiplex PCR; TCRdb has only the in-frame clones, and not every one. The sample has 200,000 or so clones, 86% seen once; the top ten hold approximately 6.1%. The germline CDR1 and CDR2 sequences are SGHTA and FQGNSA. CDR3 length equals 13 residues. V shed 1 base and J shed 6 bases, with 9 bases lying between them. This sequence was found in a man older than 75 with acute or convalescent COVID-19. The sample taken for sequencing was peripheral blood. V gene TRBV7-2 combines with J gene TRBJ1-1; no definite D call. The CDR3 DNA is TGTGCCAGCAGCTTAGGAGGCCGGGCTGAAGCTTTCTTT. This encodes CASSLGGRAEAFF.